This TCR beta chain was profiled in a study of cytomegalovirus exposure and HLA in healthy donors. 13 Jbeta primers and 60 Vbeta primers were used for the PCR. Some clones are missing from TCRdb's copy, which holds only in-frame ones; the method was immunoSEQ multiplex PCR. Here the sample spans about 130,000 clones, about four fifths being singletons. This CDR3 region has 14 residues. V was trimmed by 4 bases and J by 0 bases, leaving 8 bases between them. Per the germline V gene, CDR1 is SGHRS and CDR2 is YFSETQ. Those who donated were healthy bone marrow donors. Sequenced: PBMCs. The source is a woman in her 40s in good health and CMV-seronegative. The chain is built from TRBV5-1 and TRBJ2-1, with a possible D match to TRBD2 (5 bases). CDR3 DNA: TGCGCCAGCAGCGAGGACTCCTCCTACAATGAGCAGTTCTTC. Protein product: CASSEDSSYNEQFF.